This T cell receptor (beta chain) was observed in a study of T cell responses to AZD1222 COVID-19 vaccine. This clone appeared once. Its specificity is unknown. Study findings and constraints: With dominance at 160-218 and 743-854, vaccine-associated CD4 TCRs spanned spike. Baseline testing showed seropositivity in only a handful of AZD1222 recipients.

The CDR3 sequence is 14 residues long. V lost 3 bases and J lost 0, with 8 bases in between. Germline CDR1 reads LNHNV; CDR2 reads YYDKDF (reference sequence). Clones were sequenced by immunoSEQ multiplex PCR, and TCRdb holds only the in-frame ones, with some missing. The profile shows 70,000 or so clones, 65% to 80% of them singletons. This chain links TRBV15 with TRBJ1-1; D not resolved. The clonotype comes from an adult in good health. The specimen comprised peripheral blood, sampled on day 0 of AZD1222 vaccination. CDR3: CATSSREMNTEAFF. The DNA for the CDR3 is TGTGCCACCAGCAGCCGGGAGATGAACACTGAAGCTTTCTTT.